The T cell receptor (beta chain) described here comes from a study of human T cells and chemical hapten exposure. TCRdb reprocessed the RACE reads with MiXCR, giving one entry per CDR3 protein. The table includes approximately 400,000 distinct CDR3 sequences, approximately 4.4% detected once. CDR1 and CDR2 (germline): MNHEY, SVGAGI. CDR3 size: 13 residues. As for time point: patch test 1, 2 weeks after DPC sensitization. Regarding treatment: therapeutic diphenylcyclopropenone sensitization with weekly scalp DPC. Of note for this clonotype: A read error may account for a junction end that differs from germline.

The origin of this receptor is a woman between 45 and 65 years old with alopecia areata. Some clones in this sample may be carry-over from other donors' samples. The sequenced sample was whole blood, obtained in connection with sensitization to the hapten diphenylcyclopropenone (DPC). This chain links TRBV6-5 with TRBJ1-5; D not certain. DNA for the CDR3: TGTGCCAGCAGCCGTTATAGCAATCAGCCCCAGCAATTT. It yields the protein CASSRYSNQPQQF.